The 6 T cell receptor beta chains below were found in one sample sequenced in a study of T cell responses to AZD1222 COVID-19 vaccine (TCRdb year 2021). The time point label for this specimen denotes: baseline before first vaccination. Receptor amplification or capture employed the immunoSEQ multiplex PCR assay. TCRdb's version of the immuneACCESS table is confined to in-frame rearrangements and falls short of the full clone set. An unresolved V gene accounts for under half of the shortfall where checked; the remainder is of unknown origin. A total of more than 150,000 clones appear in this sample, 80% to 90% of them only once. The top ten clones comprise roughly 0.49% of the sample. Sequences were derived from peripheral blood, sampled on day 0 of AZD1222 vaccination. These receptors came from an adult in good health.

The genes are TRBV19 and TRBJ1-4, with TRBD1 as a possible D gene (6 bases). Between the trimmed V and J ends, which lost 8 bases and 7 bases, there was a span of 14 bases. The CDR3 has 13 amino acids. CDR1 is LNHDA, CDR2 SQIVND, per germline (reference sequence). The CDR3 sequence: CASGGWGLEKLFF. The CDR3 DNA reads TGTGCCAGTGGGGGCTGGGGTCTTGAAAAACTGTTTTTT.

This chain connects TRBV10-1 to TRBJ2-7; 11 nucleotides align to TRBD2. The CDR3 consists of 14 residues. CDR1 is WNHNN and CDR2 is SYGVQD in the germline V gene (reference sequence). V shed 5 bases, J shed 2 bases, and the junction held 2 bases outside the gene matches. The CDR3 DNA reads TGCGCCAGCAGTCTAGCGGGGGGCCCCTACGAGCAGTACTTC. Its protein product is CASSLAGGPYEQYF.

The chain is built from TRBV4-3 and TRBJ1-5; tentatively, D is TRBD1 (5 bases). CDR1 LGHNA and CDR2 YSLEER come from the germline V gene. V was clipped by 0 bases and J by 2 bases, with 8 bases between them. The CDR3 loop spans 15 amino acids. The CDR3 DNA reads as TGCGCCAGCAGCCAAGATCCGGGGGGCAATCAGCCCCAGCATTTT. Protein product: CASSQDPGGNQPQHF.

The chain couples TRBV28 to TRBJ1-2; 7 bases line up with TRBD1. The V gene end was trimmed by 6 bases and the J gene end by 7 bases; junction bases not matched to a gene: 8. From germline, CDR1 is MDHEN and CDR2 SYDVKM. The CDR3 totals 13 residues. CDR3 sequence reads: CASSKTGFFGYTF. Here the CDR3 DNA reads TGTGCCAGCAGCAAGACAGGGTTTTTTGGCTACACCTTC.

The chain uses TRBV7-9 and TRBJ1-1; D gene uncertain. From germline, CDR1 is SEHNR and CDR2 FQNEAQ (reference sequence). V lost 4 bases, J lost 8 bases, and 8 bases lay in between. The CDR3 has 11 amino acids. The CDR3 reads CASSSMGEAFF. Here the CDR3 DNA reads TGTGCCAGCAGCTCAATGGGGGAAGCTTTCTTT.

The rearrangement links TRBV5-4 to TRBJ1-1; D possibly corresponds to TRBD1 (5 bases). The CDR3 loop spans 15 amino acids. Trimming removed 3 bases at V and 3 bases at J, with 15 bases between. Germline CDR1 SGHNT, CDR2 YYREEE (reference sequence). This CDR3 is CASSYDSGRDTEAFF. As DNA, the CDR3 is TGTGCCAGCAGCTATGACTCGGGGCGAGACACTGAAGCTTTCTTT.